These 28 T cell receptor beta chains came from one sample sequenced in a study of blood T cell repertoires in COVID-19. Generated by immunoSEQ multiplex PCR, the TCRdb table keeps only in-frame clones and is missing some. This sample has about 190,000 clones, with around 78% found just once. The sequencing input was peripheral blood. These TCRs come from an elderly woman with active or convalescent COVID-19.

The chain is built from TRBV20-1 and TRBJ1-2; TRBD1 matches at 8 bases. The germline gives CDR1 DFQATT, CDR2 SNEGSKA (reference sequence). This CDR3 comprises 14 residues. Germline trimming cut 3 bases from V and 5 bases from J; bases unmatched to any gene: 8. For the CDR3, the DNA is TGCAGTGCTAGTGAACCGGGACAGGAATATGGCTACACCTTC. Translating gives CSASEPGQEYGYTF.

A few counts support this clone. This chain links TRBV4-1 with TRBJ2-2, with TRBD1 as a possible D gene (6 bases). This CDR3 contains 16 residues. V lost 1 base and J 5 bases, leaving 14 bases between the germline ends. Germline V gene data show CDR1 as MGHRA and CDR2 as YSYEKL. The DNA for the CDR3 is TGCGCCAGCAGCCAAGGCCCAGGGGTAATAACCGGGGAGCTGTTTTTT. Translation gives CASSQGPGVITGELFF.

The rearrangement uses TRBV7-2 and TRBJ2-7; 10 bases fit TRBD1. The V gene's germline CDR1 is SGHTA and CDR2 FQGNSA. The junction had 4 bases not matched to a gene; V was cut back by 4 bases and J by 4 bases. This CDR3 region has 14 residues. The CDR3 sequence is CASSSGTGEYEQYF. CDR3 coding DNA: TGTGCCAGCAGCTCTGGGACAGGGGAATACGAGCAGTACTTC.

The table lists this clone with a count of one. This CDR3 reads CASSQEGLRQPQHF. The CDR3 bases are TGTGCCAGCAGCCAAGAGGGGCTGCGGCAGCCCCAGCATTTT. V is TRBV4-2 and J is TRBJ1-5, with D perhaps matching TRBD1 (5 bases). The CDR3 consists of 14 residues. V lost 0 bases and J lost 7, with 10 bases in between. Germline values: CDR1 LGHNA, CDR2 YNFKEQ.

The gene calls are TRBV7-6 and TRBJ2-1; 12 nucleotides align to TRBD2. This CDR3 comprises 17 residues. Germline V lookup: CDR1 SGHVS, CDR2 FNYEAQ. V lost 4 bases, J lost 5 bases, and 9 bases stayed unmatched. CDR3: CASSWALTSGGHNEQFF. CDR3 sequence (DNA): TGTGCCAGCAGCTGGGCCTTGACTAGCGGGGGACACAATGAGCAGTTCTTC.

The genes are TRBV19 and TRBJ2-5; TRBD2 matches 8 bases. V shed 7 bases, J shed 1 base, and the junction held 11 bases outside the gene matches. The CDR3 covers 16 residues. Germline V gives CDR1 LNHDA, CDR2 SQIVND (reference sequence). The CDR3 nucleotides read TGTGCCAGTACGAGCACGGGGACTAGTAGCCAAGAGACCCAGTACTTC. This encodes CASTSTGTSSQETQYF.

The gene calls are TRBV5-4 and TRBJ1-2; possibly TRBD1 for D (6 bases). The CDR3 runs 17 residues. Germline CDR1 SGHNT, CDR2 YYREEE (reference sequence). V lost 0 bases and J 3 bases, leaving 18 bases between the germline ends. CDR3 in DNA: TGTGCCAGCAGCTTGGGTGACAGGAAAGGGAGGGACTATGGCTACACCTTC. The encoded protein is CASSLGDRKGRDYGYTF.

This chain uses TRBV29-1 with TRBJ1-3; 7 bases map to TRBD1. Trimming took 4 bases from V and 0 from J; bases not matched to a gene: 6. Germline-derived CDR1 and CDR2 are SQVTM and ANQGSEA. CDR3 length equals 15 residues. The CDR3 bases are TGCAGCGTTGTGGGGGGACAGAACTCTGGAAACACCATATATTTT. The encoded protein is CSVVGGQNSGNTIYF. Full variable domain (remainder filled in from reference TRBV29-1 and TRBJ1-3): SAVISQKPSRDICQRGTSLTIQCQVDSQVTMMFWYRQQPGQSLTLIATANQGSEATYESGFVIDKFPISRPNLTFSTLTVSNMSPEDSSIYLCSVVGGQNSGNTIYFGEGSWLTVV.

The gene calls are TRBV20-1 and TRBJ1-2; perhaps TRBD1 as D (6 bases). This CDR3 region has 15 residues. In germline, CDR1 is DFQATT, CDR2 SNEGSKA (reference sequence). Trimming cost V 3 bases and J 5 bases, with 19 bases left between them. The CDR3 sequence is CSASPVSRGAYGYTF. The CDR3 nucleotides are TGCAGTGCTAGTCCTGTGTCCAGGGGAGCTTATGGCTACACCTTC.

This rearrangement joins TRBV28 to TRBJ2-1; TRBD1 matches 12 bases. With 4 bases clipped from V and 10 bases from J, the junction kept 11 bases outside the gene matches. Germline V lookup: CDR1 MDHEN, CDR2 SYDVKM. The CDR3 totals 16 residues. The CDR3 nucleotides read TGTGCCAGCAGTTCATACCGGGACAGGGGGCGGCGGGAGCAGTTCTTC. Translated, it gives CASSSYRDRGRREQFF.

The rearrangement links TRBV6-2 or TRBV6-3 to TRBJ2-1; TRBD2 matches 10 bases. Germline lookup yields CDR1 MNHEY and CDR2 SVGEGT. The CDR3 covers 16 residues. Unmatched junction bases numbered 8, after V lost 5 bases and J lost 4 bases. CDR3 in DNA: TGTGCCAGCAGTAGGGCAGCGGGGGGGGTTTACAATGAGCAGTTCTTC. It yields the protein CASSRAAGGVYNEQFF.

This chain uses TRBV7-2 with TRBJ1-3, with 7 bases lining up with TRBD1. Germline lookup yields CDR1 SGHTA and CDR2 FQGNSA. The CDR3 is made up of 16 amino acids. Trimming removed 3 bases from V and 1 base from J; junction bases left unmatched: 6. The DNA for the CDR3 is TGTGCCAGCAGCTTTGTCGCAGGGGGATCTGGAAACACCATATATTTT. It specifies CASSFVAGGSGNTIYF.

This clone appeared a few times. This chain connects TRBV11-2 to TRBJ2-3; no clear D. This CDR3 comprises 14 residues. The V end was cut by 1 base, the J end by 6 bases, with 11 bases between. Looked up from germline, CDR1 is SGHAT and CDR2 is FQNNGV. The CDR3 spells CASSLGSMRDTQYF. CDR3 nucleotide sequence: TGTGCCAGCAGCTTAGGTAGTATGCGGGATACGCAGTATTTT.

This clone was observed a single time. The chain is built from TRBV24-1 and TRBJ2-1; the D gene is possibly TRBD2 (6 bases). V gave up 7 bases and J gave up 7 bases, with 13 bases separating them. From germline, CDR1 is KGHDR and CDR2 SFDVKD. This CDR3 comprises 13 residues. The CDR3: CATSREPRNEQFF. As DNA, the CDR3 is TGTGCCACCAGCCGGGAGCCCAGGAATGAGCAGTTCTTC.

The chain couples TRBV25-1 to TRBJ1-2; possible D gene TRBD1, 5 bases. The CDR3 sequence is 17 residues long. The germline V gene encodes CDR1 MGHDK and CDR2 SYGVNS. Trimming took 4 bases from V and 0 from J, leaving 18 bases between them. The CDR3 region has the DNA TGTGCCAGCAGTGGGCCCTTTCCGGGGGGTGCTAACTATGGCTACACCTTC. Translating gives CASSGPFPGGANYGYTF.

The rearrangement links TRBV7-3 to TRBJ1-1; no clear D gene. Trimming cost V 11 bases and J 1 base, with 17 bases left between them. Germline V gene lookup returns CDR1 SGHTA and CDR2 FQGTGA. This CDR3 region has 14 residues. The CDR3 spells CASKESGWNTEAFF. The CDR3 nucleotides are TGTGCCTCGAAGGAGAGTGGGTGGAACACTGAAGCTTTCTTT.

V usage is TRBV20-1 and J usage is TRBJ2-3; 10 nucleotides match TRBD2. The CDR3 is made up of 15 amino acids. The J segment lost 4 bases and the V segment lost 3 bases, leaving 7 bases of the junction unmatched. CDR1 and CDR2 (germline): DFQATT, SNEGSKA (reference sequence). CDR3 bases: TGCAGTGCTAGTACCCTAGCGGGGGATCCAGATACGCAGTATTTT. Translation gives CSASTLAGDPDTQYF.

The V call is TRBV10-3, the J call TRBJ1-6; 10 bases agree with TRBD1. The junction had 15 bases not matched to a gene; V was cut back by 6 bases and J by 13 bases. The CDR3 totals 16 residues. Germline V gives CDR1 ENHRY, CDR2 SYGVKD. CDR3 amino acids: CAISLGTGDAWGPLHF. The CDR3 DNA reads as TGTGCCATCAGCCTAGGGACAGGGGATGCCTGGGGGCCCCTCCACTTT.

This sequence joins TRBV5-4 and TRBJ2-1; 10 nucleotides match TRBD2. V shed 4 bases, J shed 9 bases, and the junction held 7 bases outside the gene matches. CDR1 and CDR2 (germline): SGHNT, YYREEE (reference sequence). The CDR3 covers 14 residues. CDR3 residues: CASSQGLAEGEQFF. CDR3 nucleotides: TGTGCCAGCAGCCAAGGACTAGCGGAGGGTGAGCAGTTCTTC.

The chain carries TRBV7-2 and TRBJ2-5; D is unclear. Trimming pared 5 bases from V and 13 bases from J, leaving 17 bases between. Germline V gene data show CDR1 as SGHTA and CDR2 as FQGNSA. This CDR3 is built from 12 residues. The CDR3 sequence: CASSRVVPPVYF. The CDR3 nucleotides read TGTGCCAGCAGCCGGGTCGTGCCTCCCGTGTACTTC.

The chain employs TRBV5-1 and TRBJ2-3, with 7 positions matching TRBD1. This CDR3 comprises 14 residues. The germline gives CDR1 SGHRS, CDR2 YFSETQ. With V trimmed by 7 bases and J by 4 bases, 9 bases remained unmatched. CDR3 sequence: CASAKRQGPDTQYF. In DNA form, the CDR3 reads TGCGCCAGCGCCAAACGACAGGGACCAGATACGCAGTATTTT.

The V gene is TRBV19, the J gene TRBJ1-1, with 7 bases fitting TRBD1. This CDR3 is built from 13 residues. The germline gives CDR1 LNHDA, CDR2 SQIVND (reference sequence). J was trimmed by 6 bases and V by 7 bases; bases with no gene match: 8. This CDR3 reads CASIPRQGAEAFF. The CDR3 DNA reads as TGTGCCAGTATCCCAAGGCAGGGGGCTGAAGCTTTCTTT.

The chain links TRBV15 to TRBJ1-5; D perhaps matches TRBD1 (5 bases). The CDR3 is made up of 15 amino acids. Germline V gene lookup returns CDR1 LNHNV and CDR2 YYDKDF (reference sequence). V gave up 0 bases and J gave up 6 bases, with 12 bases separating them. CDR3 sequence (DNA): TGTGCCACCAGCAGAGATCGGGGGGTGGGTCAGCCCCAGCATTTT. This encodes CATSRDRGVGQPQHF.

This clone was observed a single time. V and J are TRBV7-2 and TRBJ2-5, with D possibly being TRBD2 (6 bases). Germline CDR1 and CDR2: SGHTA and FQGNSA. Trimming left V 3 bases short and J 2 bases short, with 19 bases between. The length of the CDR3 is 17 residues. CDR3 residues: CASSLGGAGYIQETQYF. The CDR3 DNA reads as TGTGCCAGCAGCTTGGGCGGGGCGGGGTATATACAAGAGACCCAGTACTTC.

V and J are TRBV5-5 and TRBJ2-2; tentatively, D is TRBD2 (7 bases). Trimming cost V 4 bases and J 7 bases, with 23 bases left between them. The CDR3 spans 17 residues. The germline CDR1 and CDR2 sequences are SGHKS and YYEKEE (reference sequence). CDR3 DNA sequence: TGTGCCAGCAGCCCCGGGGGAGGGGGGCGTCAAATCGGGGAGCTGTTTTTT. Translating gives CASSPGGGGRQIGELFF.

The chain carries TRBV27 and TRBJ1-5; 10 bases align to TRBD1. The CDR3 contains 18 residues. The J segment lost 6 bases and the V segment lost 1 base, leaving 12 bases of the junction unmatched. The V gene's germline CDR1 is MNHEY and CDR2 SMNVEV (reference sequence). CDR3 sequence: CASSLFGLGTGATQPQHF. The CDR3 nucleotides read TGTGCCAGCAGTTTATTTGGTCTGGGGACAGGGGCCACTCAGCCCCAGCATTTT.

This rearrangement joins TRBV3-1 (or the pseudogene TRBV3-2) to TRBJ1-1; D unclear. The ends were cut back, 4 bases at V and 5 bases at J, with 11 bases in the middle. The CDR3 is made up of 13 amino acids. The germline V gene has CDR1 LGHDT and CDR2 YNNKEL (reference sequence). The CDR3 DNA reads as TGTGCCAGCAGCCCAGACCTCCGGACTGAAGCTTTCTTT. This translates into CASSPDLRTEAFF.

The chain employs TRBV28 and TRBJ1-5; D is ambiguous. In germline, CDR1 is MDHEN, CDR2 SYDVKM. This CDR3 is 16 amino acids long. V lost 6 bases and J 0 bases, leaving 15 bases between the germline ends. The CDR3 bases are TGTGCCAGCAGGAGAGGGCGCCGTTATAGCAATCAGCCCCAGCATTTT. It specifies CASRRGRRYSNQPQHF.